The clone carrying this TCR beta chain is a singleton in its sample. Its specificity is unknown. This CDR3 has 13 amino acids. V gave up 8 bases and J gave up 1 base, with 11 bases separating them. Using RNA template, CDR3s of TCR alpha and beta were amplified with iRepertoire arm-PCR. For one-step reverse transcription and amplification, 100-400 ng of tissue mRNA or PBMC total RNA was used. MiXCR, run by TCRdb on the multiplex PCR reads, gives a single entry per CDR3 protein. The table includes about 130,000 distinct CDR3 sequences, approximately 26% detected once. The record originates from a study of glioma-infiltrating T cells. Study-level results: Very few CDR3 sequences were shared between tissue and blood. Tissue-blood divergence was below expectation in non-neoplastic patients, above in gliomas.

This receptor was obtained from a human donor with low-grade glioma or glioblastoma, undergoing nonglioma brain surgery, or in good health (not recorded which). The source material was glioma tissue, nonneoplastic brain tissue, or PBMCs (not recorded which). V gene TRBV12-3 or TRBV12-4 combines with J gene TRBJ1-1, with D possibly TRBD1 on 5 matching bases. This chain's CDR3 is CASVDGANTEAFF. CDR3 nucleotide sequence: TGTGCCAGCGTAGACGGGGCGAACACTGAAGCTTTCTTT.